The rows below give T cell receptor beta chains drawn from one sample of a study of cytotoxic CD8 clonotypes in ibrutinib-treated CLL. TCRdb's copy holds only in-frame clones and misses some; the assay was immunoSEQ multiplex PCR. The repertoire holds approximately 190,000 clones, about 75% seen once, with roughly 5.8% in the top ten. Specimen: PBMCs, collected after 12 months of ibrutinib treatment. All receptors come from a human donor with chronic lymphocytic leukemia. The CDR3 runs from the conserved cysteine through the conserved F or W. The D gene is left open where the match is weak. A row's size may be missing; if present it is once, few, many or a size class.

.	TRBJ2-3	TRBV19	.	TGTGCCAGTGCTAGCGTCGGAGATACGCAGTATTTT	CASASVGDTQYF
once	TRBJ2-1	TRBV10-2	TRBD2	TGCGCCAGCAGTGTTTTACTAGCGGGAGTCTACAATGAGCAGTTCTTC	CASSVLLAGVYNEQFF
.	TRBJ1-1	TRBV4-1	TRBD1	TGCGCCAGCAGCAAACCGGGACAGAGAAACACTGAAGCTTTCTTT	CASSKPGQRNTEAFF
.	TRBJ2-1	TRBV18	.	TGTGCCAGCTCACCACCTCGGGCGGGCGACAATGAGCAGTTCTTC	CASSPPRAGDNEQFF
.	TRBJ2-3	TRBV4-2	TRBD2	TGTGCCACGGCCGCGACTAGCGGGAGGAGGACAGATACGCAGTATTTT	CATAATSGRRTDTQYF
.	TRBJ2-3	TRBV7-2	.	TGTGCCAGCAGCTTACAGACCGGTCGGTTAGATACGCAGTATTTT	CASSLQTGRLDTQYF
.	TRBJ2-2	TRBV27	TRBD1	TGTGCCAGCAGGCGAACAGGGGTTAACACCGGGGAGCTGTTTTTT	CASRRTGVNTGELFF
.	TRBJ1-2	TRBV15	.	TGTGCCACCAGCAAAAGCCTTAGGCCAGTCGAAGGCGGCTACACCTTC	CATSKSLRPVEGGYTF
.	TRBJ2-7	TRBV19	TRBD1	TGTGCCAGTAGTGTTCGCCAGGACAGGGGGCCCCAGGCGGTCAAGCAGTACTTC	CASSVRQDRGPQAVKQYF
.	TRBJ1-6	TRBV30	.	TGTGCCTGGAGTTTCGGACGGCGTAGGGCACCCCTCCACTTT	CAWSFGRRRAPLHF
.	TRBJ1-1	TRBV7-2	TRBD1	TGTGCCAGCAGCTTACGTAAGGGACAGATGAACACTGAAGCTTTCTTT	CASSLRKGQMNTEAFF
.	TRBJ1-1	TRBV5-1	TRBD1	TGCGCCAGCAGCCCCCCGGGGACAGGGGTTTGGACTGAAGCTTTCTTT	CASSPPGTGVWTEAFF
once	TRBJ2-7	TRBV7-9	TRBD1	TGTGCCAGCGGCGGACAGGGGGAGTTCGGTATAGAGGCCGAGCAGTACTTC	CASGGQGEFGIEAEQYF
few	TRBJ1-2	TRBV6-5	.	TGTGCCAGCAGGAGAGCGGGTGGCTACACCTTC	CASRRAGGYTF
.	TRBJ2-7	TRBV10-3	.	TGTGCCATCAGTGATAAGTCTTGGGAGCAGTACTTC	CAISDKSWEQYF
once	TRBJ2-1	TRBV5-1	TRBD1	TGCGCCAGCGGCGGACAGGGCTTTAATGAGCAGTTCTTC	CASGGQGFNEQFF
.	TRBJ1-3	TRBV9	TRBD1	TGTGCCAGCAGCGTAGGACAGGGAAGGTCTGGAAACACCATATATTTT	CASSVGQGRSGNTIYF
few	TRBJ2-7	TRBV5-6	.	TGTGCCAGCAGCCCAGGGGATTTCGTCAGCCACGAGCAGTACTTC	CASSPGDFVSHEQYF
.	TRBJ2-1	TRBV19	TRBD2	TGTGCCAGTAGTATTTATCTAGCGGGATCCTACAATGAGCAGTTCTTC	CASSIYLAGSYNEQFF
.	TRBJ2-7	TRBV9	TRBD2	TGTGCCAGCAGCCTTGAAGGACTAGCGGGCTACGAGCAGTACTTC	CASSLEGLAGYEQYF
.	TRBJ2-7	TRBV9	TRBD1	TGTGCCAGCAGCGTAGGGACAGGGGTGCAGTACTTC	CASSVGTGVQYF
.	TRBJ2-6	TRBV2	.	TGTGCCAGCAGTGTGGAAGGGGCCGGGGCCAACGTCCTGACTTTC	CASSVEGAGANVLTF
.	TRBJ1-4	TRBV19	.	TGTGCCAGTAGTTCCCGACCAACGGGAACTAATGAAAAACTGTTTTTT	CASSSRPTGTNEKLFF
once	TRBJ1-2	TRBV29-1	.	TGCAGCGCAGGACAGAACTATGGCTACACCTTC	CSAGQNYGYTF
few	TRBJ2-7	TRBV5-1	TRBD1	TGCGCCAGCAGCTGGGGGACAGAGACGGGCGAGCAGTACTTC	CASSWGTETGEQYF
.	TRBJ2-3	TRBV5-1	.	TGCGCCAGCAGCTTCGACAGTTCTAGTGATACGCAGTATTTT	CASSFDSSSDTQYF
.	TRBJ1-1	TRBV6-5	.	TGTGCCAGCAGTTCCAGGGGTCGTGGAACTGAAGCTTTCTTT	CASSSRGRGTEAFF
.	TRBJ1-2	TRBV5-1	.	TGCGCCAGCGGGAGAGGATCTGGCTACACCTTC	CASGRGSGYTF
few	TRBJ2-1	TRBV28	.	TGTGCCAGCAGCCTCACAGGGAAGGGACTTAGGAGAGAGCAGTTCTTC	CASSLTGKGLRREQFF
.	TRBJ1-6	TRBV9	.	TGTGCCAGCAGCGCCCAAATGAAGCAGGGTGGGTCACCCCTCCACTTT	CASSAQMKQGGSPLHF
.	TRBJ2-1	TRBV5-4	TRBD1	TGTGCCAGCAGCTCGGGACAGACAAATGAGCAGTTCTTC	CASSSGQTNEQFF
few	TRBJ2-7	TRBV6-6	TRBD1	TGTGCCAGCAGTTACTCAGGGGGCGACTACGAGCAGTACTTC	CASSYSGGDYEQYF
few	TRBJ1-6	TRBV5-4	.	TGTGCCAGCAGCTTGTTTACTGCCCTTTGGAATAATTCACCCCTCCACTTT	CASSLFTALWNNSPLHF
.	TRBJ1-2	TRBV5-1	TRBD1	TGCGCCAGCAGCCCTTCGGGGTCGGCAGGGGGCGTAGGGTCGGCTTATGGCTACACCTTC	CASSPSGSAGGVGSAYGYTF
.	TRBJ1-2	TRBV27	.	TGTGCCAGCAGTCCGGGACACTTTAGGATCTATGGCTACACCTTC	CASSPGHFRIYGYTF
.	TRBJ2-5	TRBV7-2	.	TGTGCCAGCAGCTTCCGGGGCCAAGAGACCCAGTACTTC	CASSFRGQETQYF
.	TRBJ1-2	TRBV6-1	.	TGTGCCAGCATTCCCGCTAGACCGGATAACTATGGCTACACCTTC	CASIPARPDNYGYTF
.	TRBJ2-1	TRBV5-1	TRBD2	TGCGCCAGCAGCTTGACTAGCGGGGGGATCTACAATGAGCAGTTCTTC	CASSLTSGGIYNEQFF
.	TRBJ2-3	TRBV2	.	TGTGCCAGCGAGGCTAGCACAGATACGCAGTATTTT	CASEASTDTQYF
few	TRBJ2-7	TRBV27	.	TGTGCCAGCAGCCTGCGGAGGCCCTACGAGCAGTACTTC	CASSLRRPYEQYF
.	TRBJ2-5	TRBV25-1	.	TGTGCCAGCAGTGAACGGCGGAATAGCAACCAAGAGACCCAGTACTTC	CASSERRNSNQETQYF